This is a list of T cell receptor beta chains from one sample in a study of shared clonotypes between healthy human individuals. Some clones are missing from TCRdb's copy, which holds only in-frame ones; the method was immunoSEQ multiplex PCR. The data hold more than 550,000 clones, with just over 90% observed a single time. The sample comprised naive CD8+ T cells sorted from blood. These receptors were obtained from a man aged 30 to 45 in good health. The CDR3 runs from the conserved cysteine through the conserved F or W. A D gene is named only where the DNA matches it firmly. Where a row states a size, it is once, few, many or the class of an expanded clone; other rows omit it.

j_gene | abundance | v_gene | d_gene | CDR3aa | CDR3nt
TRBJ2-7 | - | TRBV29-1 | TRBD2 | CSVPAGGAYEQYF | TGCAGCGTCCCGGCGGGGGGGGCCTACGAGCAGTACTTC
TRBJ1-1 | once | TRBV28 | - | CASSLRGVNTEAFF | TGTGCCAGCAGTTTACGAGGGGTCAACACTGAAGCTTTCTTT
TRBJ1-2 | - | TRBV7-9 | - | CASVGGGTFYGYTF | TGTGCCAGCGTCGGTGGTGGAACCTTCTATGGCTACACCTTC
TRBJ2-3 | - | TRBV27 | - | CASSLLGGTDTQYF | TGTGCCAGCAGTTTACTAGGGGGTACAGATACGCAGTATTTT
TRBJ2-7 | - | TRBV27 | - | CASSQTRDQLEDEQYF | TGTGCCAGCAGTCAAACCCGGGACCAGTTAGAAGACGAGCAGTACTTC
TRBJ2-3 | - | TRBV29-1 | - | CSVDGLERFTDTQYF | TGCAGCGTAGACGGGTTGGAGCGGTTCACAGATACGCAGTATTTT
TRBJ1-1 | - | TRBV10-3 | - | CAISERILTNTEAFF | TGTGCCATCAGTGAGAGGATCTTGACTAACACTGAAGCTTTCTTT
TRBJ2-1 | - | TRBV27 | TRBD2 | CASRPSGRGNEQFF | TGTGCCAGCAGACCTAGCGGGAGAGGGAATGAGCAGTTCTTC
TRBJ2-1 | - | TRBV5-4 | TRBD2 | CASSSGLAGGNEQFF | TGTGCCAGCAGCTCGGGACTAGCGGGAGGCAATGAGCAGTTCTTC
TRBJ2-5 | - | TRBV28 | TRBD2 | CASSPAGLAAQETQYF | TGTGCCAGCAGTCCGGCGGGACTAGCGGCTCAAGAGACCCAGTACTTC
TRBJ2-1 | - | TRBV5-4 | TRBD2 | CASSLWSGTHNEQFF | TGTGCCAGCAGCTTGTGGAGCGGGACCCACAATGAGCAGTTCTTC
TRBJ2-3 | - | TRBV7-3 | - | CASSLLGAADTQYF | TGTGCCAGCAGCTTATTGGGAGCGGCAGATACGCAGTATTTT
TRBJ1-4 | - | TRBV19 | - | CASSHLQSPHEKLFF | TGTGCCAGTAGTCATCTACAGAGTCCGCATGAAAAACTGTTTTTT
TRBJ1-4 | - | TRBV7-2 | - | CASRNSGEKLFF | TGTGCCAGCAGAAACTCGGGGGAAAAACTGTTTTTT
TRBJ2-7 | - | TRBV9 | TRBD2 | CASSVGPPGLASYEQYF | TGTGCCAGCAGCGTAGGTCCCCCGGGACTAGCATCCTACGAGCAGTACTTC